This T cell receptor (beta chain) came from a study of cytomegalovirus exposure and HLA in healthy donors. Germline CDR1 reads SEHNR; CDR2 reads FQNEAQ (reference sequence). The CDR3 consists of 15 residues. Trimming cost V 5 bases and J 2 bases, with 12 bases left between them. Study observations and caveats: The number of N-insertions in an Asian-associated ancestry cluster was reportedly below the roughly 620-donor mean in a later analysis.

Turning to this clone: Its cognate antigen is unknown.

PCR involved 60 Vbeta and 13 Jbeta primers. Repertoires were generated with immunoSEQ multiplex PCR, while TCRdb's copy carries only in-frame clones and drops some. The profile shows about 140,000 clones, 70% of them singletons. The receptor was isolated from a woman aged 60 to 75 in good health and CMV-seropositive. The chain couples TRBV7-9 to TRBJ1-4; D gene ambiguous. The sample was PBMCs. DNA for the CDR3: TGTGCCAGCAGCCTAGGTAGCGACACTAATGAAAAACTGTTTTTT. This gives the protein CASSLGSDTNEKLFF.